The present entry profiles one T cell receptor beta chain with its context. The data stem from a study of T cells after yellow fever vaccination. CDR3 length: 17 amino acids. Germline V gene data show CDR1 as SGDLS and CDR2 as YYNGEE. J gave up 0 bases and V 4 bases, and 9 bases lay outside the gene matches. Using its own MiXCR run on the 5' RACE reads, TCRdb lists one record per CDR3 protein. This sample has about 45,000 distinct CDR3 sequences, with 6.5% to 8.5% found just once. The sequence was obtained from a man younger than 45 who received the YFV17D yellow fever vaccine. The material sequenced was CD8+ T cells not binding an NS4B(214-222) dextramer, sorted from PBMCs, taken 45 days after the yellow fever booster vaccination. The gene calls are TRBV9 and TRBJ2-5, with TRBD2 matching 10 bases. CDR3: CASSRGQTSGYQETQYF. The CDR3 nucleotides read TGTGCCAGCAGCCGGGGGCAGACTAGCGGGTACCAAGAGACCCAGTACTTC.